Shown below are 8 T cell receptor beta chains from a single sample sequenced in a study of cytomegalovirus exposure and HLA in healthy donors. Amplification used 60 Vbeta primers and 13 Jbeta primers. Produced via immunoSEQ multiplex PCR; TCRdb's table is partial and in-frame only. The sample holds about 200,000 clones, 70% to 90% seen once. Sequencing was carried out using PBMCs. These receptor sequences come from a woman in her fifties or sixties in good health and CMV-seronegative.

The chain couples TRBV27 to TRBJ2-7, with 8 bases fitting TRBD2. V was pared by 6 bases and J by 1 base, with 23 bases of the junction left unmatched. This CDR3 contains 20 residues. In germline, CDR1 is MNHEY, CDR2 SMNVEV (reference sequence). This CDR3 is CASSLDPGTSLVGSSYEQYF. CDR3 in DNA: TGTGCCAGCAGCTTGGATCCCGGGACTAGTTTAGTGGGAAGTTCCTACGAGCAGTACTTC.

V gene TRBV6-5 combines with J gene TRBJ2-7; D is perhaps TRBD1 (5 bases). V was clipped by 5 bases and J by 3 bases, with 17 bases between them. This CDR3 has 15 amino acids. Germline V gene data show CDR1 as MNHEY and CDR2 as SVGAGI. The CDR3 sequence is CASSPQGSPYYEQYF. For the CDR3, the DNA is TGTGCCAGCAGTCCCCAGGGTTCCCCCTACTACGAGCAGTACTTC.

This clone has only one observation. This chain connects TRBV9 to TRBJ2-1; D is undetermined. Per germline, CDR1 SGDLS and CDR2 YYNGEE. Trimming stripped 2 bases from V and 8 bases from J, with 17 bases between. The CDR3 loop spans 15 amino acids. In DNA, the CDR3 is TGTGCCAGCAGCGTGCGGCAGCCCCTCGACGATGAGCAGTTCTTC. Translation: CASSVRQPLDDEQFF.

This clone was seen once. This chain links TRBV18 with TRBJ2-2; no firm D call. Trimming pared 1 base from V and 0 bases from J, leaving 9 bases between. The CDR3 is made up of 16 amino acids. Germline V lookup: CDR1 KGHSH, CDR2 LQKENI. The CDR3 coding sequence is TGTGCCAGCTCACCACGGAGCACGGCGAACACCGGGGAGCTGTTTTTT. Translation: CASSPRSTANTGELFF.

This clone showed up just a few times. CDR3 loop: CASSSPQLASADTQYF. CDR3 nucleotides: TGTGCCAGCAGTTCCCCCCAACTAGCTTCCGCAGATACGCAGTATTTT. The J gene is TRBJ2-3, the V gene TRBV28; possibly TRBD2 for D (6 bases). Germline lookup yields CDR1 MDHEN and CDR2 SYDVKM. V was shortened by 4 bases and J by 4 bases, with 18 bases between the two germline ends. This CDR3 has 16 amino acids.

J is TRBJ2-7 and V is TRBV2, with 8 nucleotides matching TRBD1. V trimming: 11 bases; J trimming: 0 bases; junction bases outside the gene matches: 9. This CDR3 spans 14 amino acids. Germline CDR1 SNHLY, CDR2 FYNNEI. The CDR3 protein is CAWIPGQASYEQYF. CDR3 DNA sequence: TGTGCCTGGATACCGGGACAGGCCTCCTACGAGCAGTACTTC.

CDR3 in amino acids: CASSPKAQGNQPQHF. CDR3 DNA: TGTGCCAGCAGCCCTAAGGCACAGGGCAATCAGCCCCAGCATTTT. The chain recombines TRBV11-3 with TRBJ1-5; the D gene is possibly TRBD1 (5 bases). Germline V gene lookup returns CDR1 SGHNT and CDR2 YENEEA. V was trimmed by 5 bases and J by 2 bases, leaving 13 bases between them. The CDR3 loop spans 15 amino acids.

CDR3 in DNA: TGTGCCACCAGCAGAGATAGTCTGAACACTGAAGCTTTCTTT. Its translation: CATSRDSLNTEAFF. The V gene is TRBV15, the J gene TRBJ1-1; D not certain. This CDR3 has 14 residues. V lost 0 bases to trimming and J lost 0 bases, with 5 bases between them. Germline values: CDR1 LNHNV, CDR2 YYDKDF (reference sequence).